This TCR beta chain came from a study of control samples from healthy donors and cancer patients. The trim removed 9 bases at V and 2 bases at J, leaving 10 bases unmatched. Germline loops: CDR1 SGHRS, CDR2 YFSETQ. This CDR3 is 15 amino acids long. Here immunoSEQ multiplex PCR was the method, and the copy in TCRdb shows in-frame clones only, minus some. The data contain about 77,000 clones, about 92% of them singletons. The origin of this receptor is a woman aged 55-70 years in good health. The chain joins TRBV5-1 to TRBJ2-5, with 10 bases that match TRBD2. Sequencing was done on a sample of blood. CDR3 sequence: CATQYAAGGQETQYF. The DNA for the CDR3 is TGCGCCACCCAATATGCAGCGGGAGGGCAAGAGACCCAGTACTTC.